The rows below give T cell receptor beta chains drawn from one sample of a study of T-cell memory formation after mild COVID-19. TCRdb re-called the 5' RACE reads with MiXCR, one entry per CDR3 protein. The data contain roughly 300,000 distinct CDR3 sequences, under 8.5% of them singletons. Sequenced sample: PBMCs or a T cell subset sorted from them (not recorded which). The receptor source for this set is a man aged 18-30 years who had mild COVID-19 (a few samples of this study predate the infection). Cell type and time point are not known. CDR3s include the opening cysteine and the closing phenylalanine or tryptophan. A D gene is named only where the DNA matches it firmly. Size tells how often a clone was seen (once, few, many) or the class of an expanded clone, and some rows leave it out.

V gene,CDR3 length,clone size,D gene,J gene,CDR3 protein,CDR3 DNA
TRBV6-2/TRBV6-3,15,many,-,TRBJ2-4,CASSEDGLAKNIQYF,TGTGCCAGCAGTGAAGACGGACTAGCCAAAAACATTCAGTACTTC
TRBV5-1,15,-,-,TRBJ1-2,CASSLVATSPYGYTF,TGCGCCAGCAGCTTGGTCGCGACCTCACCCTATGGCTACACCTTC
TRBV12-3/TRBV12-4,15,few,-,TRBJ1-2,CASSPIVGGSYGYTF,TGTGCCAGCAGTCCCATTGTGGGGGGAAGCTATGGCTACACCTTC
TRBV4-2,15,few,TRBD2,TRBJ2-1,CASSSVERGGNEQFF,TGTGCCAGCAGTTCCGTGGAGCGGGGGGGTAATGAGCAGTTCTTC
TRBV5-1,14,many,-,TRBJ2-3,CASSLGPNLDTQYF,TGCGCCAGCAGCTTGGGGCCTAATCTTGATACGCAGTATTTT
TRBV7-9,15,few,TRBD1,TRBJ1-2,CASSPVRGPNYGYTF,TGTGCCAGCAGCCCGGTGAGGGGGCCTAACTATGGCTACACCTTC
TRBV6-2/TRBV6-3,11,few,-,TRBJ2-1,CASSYNKGQFF,TGTGCCAGCAGTTACAATAAGGGGCAGTTCTTC
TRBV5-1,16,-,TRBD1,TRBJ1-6,CASRAGTGEYNSPLHF,TGCGCCAGCAGAGCCGGGACAGGAGAATATAATTCACCCCTCCACTTT
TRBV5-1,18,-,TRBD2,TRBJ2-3,CASSLGVSRSGATDTQYF,TGCGCCAGCAGCTTGGGTGTGTCGCGCAGCGGGGCCACAGATACGCAGTATTTT
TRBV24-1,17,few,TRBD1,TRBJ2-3,CATSDSGTGALTDTQYF,TGTGCCACCAGTGATTCCGGGACAGGGGCACTCACAGATACGCAGTATTTT
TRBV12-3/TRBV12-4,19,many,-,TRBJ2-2,CASTQPSPTGVSWTGELFF,TGTGCCAGCACCCAACCAAGCCCCACGGGGGTGTCGTGGACCGGGGAGCTGTTTTTT
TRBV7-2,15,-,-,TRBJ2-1,CASSLSGGRALEQFF,TGTGCCAGCAGCTTATCCGGGGGCCGGGCTTTGGAGCAGTTCTTC
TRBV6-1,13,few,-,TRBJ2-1,CASRHYIEQEQFF,TGTGCCAGCAGGCATTACATTGAACAGGAGCAGTTCTTC
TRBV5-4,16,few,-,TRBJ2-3,CASSYGDVGSTDTQYF,TGTGCCAGCAGCTACGGGGACGTCGGGAGCACAGATACGCAGTATTTT
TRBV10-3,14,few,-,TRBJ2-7,CAISERAGVGEQYF,TGTGCCATCAGTGAGCGGGCAGGGGTGGGCGAGCAGTACTTC